A selection of T cell receptor beta chains follows, all from one sample in a study of CD8+CD57+ T cells in acquired aplastic anemia. Each CDR3 protein is one row after TCRdb ran MiXCR on the reads. Of 100,000 to 150,000 distinct CDR3 sequences in the sample, 45% to 60% were seen once. Sequenced sample: sorted CD4+, CD8+, or CD8+CD57+ T cells (not recorded which) from PBMCs. The receptor source for this set is a human donor with aplastic anemia. Each CDR3 is given with its conserved first and last residue. A D gene is named only where the DNA matches it firmly. Where a row states a size, it is once, few, many or the class of an expanded clone; other rows omit it.

.	TRBV20-1	TRBD2	13	TRBJ2-1	CSELAGARNEQFF	TGCAGTGAATTAGCGGGAGCTCGGAATGAGCAGTTCTTC
.	TRBV19	TRBD2	14	TRBJ2-7	CASRTSGSGYEQYF	TGTGCCAGTAGAACTAGCGGGAGCGGATACGAGCAGTACTTC
.	TRBV15	TRBD1	16	TRBJ2-1	CATSRAGTGDFWEQFF	TGTGCCACCAGCAGAGCCGGGACAGGGGATTTTTGGGAGCAGTTCTTC
.	TRBV15	.	17	TRBJ2-7	CATSDLPVRSSGDEQYF	TGTGCCACCAGCGACCTGCCTGTGCGCTCATCGGGGGACGAGCAGTACTTC
.	TRBV9	.	14	TRBJ2-5	CASSVLQGGETQYF	TGTGCCAGCAGCGTATTACAGGGAGGAGAGACCCAGTACTTC
few	TRBV10-3	.	12	TRBJ1-1	CAIEASLSSPFF	TGTGCCATCGAAGCCAGCCTCTCATCCCCTTTCTTT
.	TRBV12-3/TRBV12-4	.	13	TRBJ2-7	CASSLERTYEQYF	TGTGCCAGCAGTTTAGAACGTACCTACGAGCAGTACTTC
.	TRBV2	TRBD1	15	TRBJ1-2	CASSYGQAPNYGYTF	TGTGCCAGCAGCTACGGACAGGCACCTAACTATGGCTACACCTTC
many	TRBV6-2/TRBV6-3	.	14	TRBJ1-1	CASSYRGADTEAFF	TGTGCCAGCAGTTACCGGGGGGCGGACACTGAAGCTTTCTTT
.	TRBV24-1	TRBD1	15	TRBJ2-2	CATSELGTETGELFF	TGTGCCACCAGTGAATTGGGGACAGAAACCGGGGAGCTGTTTTTT
.	TRBV7-9	.	15	TRBJ1-5	CASSLAGTQNQPQHF	TGTGCCAGCAGCTTAGCGGGGACACAGAATCAGCCCCAGCATTTT
.	TRBV2	.	14	TRBJ2-3	CASRRTERTDTQYF	TGTGCCAGCAGGAGGACAGAACGCACAGATACGCAGTATTTT
.	TRBV20-1	TRBD2	15	TRBJ2-7	CSARQRTSATYEQYF	TGCAGTGCTAGACAAAGGACTAGCGCTACCTACGAGCAGTACTTC
.	TRBV12-3/TRBV12-4	.	13	TRBJ2-5	CASSWVRQETQYF	TGTGCCAGCAGTTGGGTACGCCAAGAGACCCAGTACTTC
many	TRBV4-2	TRBD2	16	TRBJ2-7	CASSQELVAGSYEQYF	TGTGCCAGCAGCCAAGAGCTGGTAGCGGGTTCCTACGAGCAGTACTTC
.	TRBV20-1	TRBD1	13	TRBJ2-2	CSTGTGDAGELFF	TGCAGTACCGGGACAGGGGACGCCGGGGAGCTGTTTTTT
.	TRBV15	.	13	TRBJ2-7	CATSLSGAYEQYF	TGTGCCACCAGCTTGTCGGGAGCCTACGAGCAGTACTTC